This T cell receptor beta chain appears in the sequencing data of a study of shared clonotypes between healthy human individuals. About the research overall: Donors, aged 18 to 49, were a couple of women and three men.

Looked up from germline, CDR1 is LNHDA and CDR2 is SQIVND (reference sequence). V trimming: 3 bases; J trimming: 5 bases; junction bases outside the gene matches: 10. This CDR3 comprises 16 residues. In the naive CD8 group, cells lacked CD45RO and were positively selected for CCR7, so terminally differentiated effector memory CD45RA+ cells were left out. Only Caucasian adults living in Nashville, Tennessee served as donors. Clones were sequenced by immunoSEQ multiplex PCR, and TCRdb holds only the in-frame ones, with some missing. Of more than 500,000 clones listed, approximately 95% are singletons. As regards this clone: Its antigen is still unknown.

Study-level findings and limits: Having only a few donors restricted how much genetic and exposure-history diversity was captured. Roughly 5% of naive CD4 clonotypes were shared across several donors.

Sequences were obtained from naive CD8+ T cells sorted from blood. V is TRBV19 and J is TRBJ2-5; TRBD2 matches 9 bases. This TCR came from a woman in her 30s in good health. The CDR3 DNA follows: TGTGCCAGTAGTATCGGGACTAGCTGGGATGGTGAGACCCAGTACTTC. The encoded protein is CASSIGTSWDGETQYF.